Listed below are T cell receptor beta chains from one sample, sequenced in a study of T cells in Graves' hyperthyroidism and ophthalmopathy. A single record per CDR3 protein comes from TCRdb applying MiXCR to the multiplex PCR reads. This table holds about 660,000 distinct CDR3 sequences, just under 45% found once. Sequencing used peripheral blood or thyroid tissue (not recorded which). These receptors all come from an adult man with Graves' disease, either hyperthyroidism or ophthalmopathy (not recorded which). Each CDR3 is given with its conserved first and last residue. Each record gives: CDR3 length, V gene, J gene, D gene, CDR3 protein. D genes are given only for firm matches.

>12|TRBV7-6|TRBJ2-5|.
CASSQAVETQYF
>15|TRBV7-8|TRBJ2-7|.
CASSLGPGPTYEQYF
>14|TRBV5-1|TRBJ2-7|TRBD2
CASSQATSGYEQYF
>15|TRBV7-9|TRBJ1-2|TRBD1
CASSFGTGSGHGYTF
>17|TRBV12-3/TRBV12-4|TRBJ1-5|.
CASRWGRGLDSNQPQHF
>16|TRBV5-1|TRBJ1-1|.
CASSLYGPTGHTEAFF
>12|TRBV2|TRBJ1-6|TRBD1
CASGDSNSPLHF
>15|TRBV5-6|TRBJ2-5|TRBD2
CASSEAGAPQETQYF
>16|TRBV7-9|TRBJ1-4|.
CASSPIRTATNEKLFF
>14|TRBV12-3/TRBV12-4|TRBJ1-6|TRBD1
CASSFGTGSSPLHF
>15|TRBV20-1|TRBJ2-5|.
CSARDLRVSGETQYF
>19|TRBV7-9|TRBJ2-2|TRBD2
CASSNTRRSSGGDTGELFF
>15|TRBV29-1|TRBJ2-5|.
CSVEVGARIRETQYF
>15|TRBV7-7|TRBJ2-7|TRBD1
CASSPGQASSYEQYF